This T cell receptor (beta chain) appears in the sequencing data of a study of T cell responses to AZD1222 COVID-19 vaccine. Study observations and caveats: Recipients of AZD1222 seropositive at baseline numbered only 6 or 7. Donors were mostly white British, more females; clonal diversity possibly underestimated. There were vaccine-associated CD4 TCRs across spike, dominant at 160-218 and 743-854. Spike-specific TCR breadth and depth rose after two AZD1222 doses.

Clones were sequenced by immunoSEQ multiplex PCR, and TCRdb holds only the in-frame ones, with some missing. The repertoire holds about 140,000 clones, with 75% to 95% as singletons. Note on this clone: The antigen remains undetermined.

After removal of 3 bases from V and 5 bases from J, the junction contained 9 bases not matched to a gene. The CDR3 sequence is 15 residues long. Germline values: CDR1 SGHDT, CDR2 YYEEEE. The TCR comes from an adult who received the MenACWY meningococcal vaccine as a control. V usage is TRBV5-6 and J usage is TRBJ2-7; 9 positions agree with TRBD1. Sequences were derived from peripheral blood, sampled 28 days after the second dose of the MenACWY control vaccine. The CDR3 sequence: CASSYVTGGINEQYF. In DNA form, the CDR3 reads TGTGCCAGCAGCTACGTGACAGGGGGTATCAACGAGCAGTACTTC.